The 31 T cell receptor beta chains below were found in one sample sequenced in a study of T-cell reconstitution after alpha-beta-depleted transplantation in children. The authors prepared the TCRbeta library with unique molecular identifiers. Via MiXCR, TCRdb re-called the PCR reads, giving one row per CDR3 protein. The repertoire consists of 640,000 or so distinct CDR3 sequences, with approximately 17% occurring once and the leading ten covering 0.9% to 1.2%. The material sequenced was PBMCs from the stem cell graft donor, taken from the stem cell graft. The receptors derive from a human donor who donated a stem cell graft to a child with acute myeloid leukemia.

This chain uses TRBV18 with TRBJ2-3; D unresolved. Germline V gene sequence: CDR1 KGHSH, CDR2 LQKENI. The CDR3 runs to 11 residues. Deletions cut 2 bases from V and 9 bases from J, with 6 bases between. The CDR3 is CASSPEGTQYF. CDR3 sequence (DNA): TGTGCCAGCTCACCAGAAGGAACGCAGTATTTT.

V usage is TRBV3-1 and J usage is TRBJ2-1, with TRBD2 identical over 10 bases. CDR1 and CDR2 from the germline V gene are LGHDT and YNNKEL (reference sequence). The junction had 14 bases not matched to a gene; V was cut back by 6 bases and J by 0 bases. The CDR3 consists of 19 residues. In DNA form, the CDR3 reads TGTGCCAGCAGGCCCCATGGGACTAGCGCCTCTAGCTCCTACAATGAGCAGTTCTTC. Its protein is CASRPHGTSASSSYNEQFF.

This clonotype was detected ten times or more. V is TRBV29-1 and J is TRBJ2-1; 9 bases match TRBD2. Looked up from germline, CDR1 is SQVTM and CDR2 is ANQGSEA. V lost 5 bases, J lost 5 bases, and 4 bases stayed unmatched. This CDR3 contains 13 residues. The CDR3 DNA reads as TGCAGCGTTACGCGGGGGGGTCACAATGAGCAGTTCTTC. Translated: CSVTRGGHNEQFF.

A note on this clonotype: A much larger clone lies one base from this, so it may be a read error. The genes are TRBV27 and TRBJ1-1; possibly TRBD1 for D (6 bases). V was pared by 8 bases and J by 7 bases, with 14 bases between. The CDR3 is 12 amino acids. In germline, CDR1 is MNHEY, CDR2 SMNVEV (reference sequence). CDR3 nucleotide sequence: TGTGCCAGCCGCCAGGGGAGCAGTGAAGCTTTCTTT. Translating it yields CASRQGSSEAFF.

Concerning this clonotype itself: This may arise from a read error, as a much more abundant clone is one base away. The CDR3 does not end in the conserved phenylalanine or tryptophan, so this is likely a read error. The chain links TRBV20-1 to TRBJ1-1; the D is unclear. V was clipped by 4 bases and J by 7 bases, with 13 bases between them. Germline CDR1 and CDR2: DFQATT and SNEGSKA (reference sequence). CDR3 length: 12 amino acids. The DNA of the CDR3 is TGCAGTGCTATCGGGTCTATAGATGAAGCTTTCTCT. The encoded protein is CSAIGSIDEAFS.

This clonotype came up a few times. This sequence joins TRBV24-1 and TRBJ2-1; D is possibly TRBD2 (5 bases). The germline gives CDR1 KGHDR, CDR2 SFDVKD. Trimming took 3 bases from V and 7 from J, leaving 12 bases between them. The CDR3 runs 14 residues. The CDR3 reads CATSDPTRLNEQFF. In nucleotides, the CDR3 is TGTGCCACCAGTGATCCTACTAGGTTGAATGAGCAGTTCTTC.

V and J are TRBV7-9 and TRBJ2-5; TRBD1 might be the D (5 bases). CDR3 length: 15 amino acids. Germline V gene sequence: CDR1 SEHNR, CDR2 FQNEAQ (reference sequence). V dropped 5 bases and J dropped 1 base, with 14 bases sitting between them. The CDR3 nucleotides read TGTGCCAGCAGCGCCAAAGACAGAGTCCAAGAGACCCAGTACTTC. This codes for CASSAKDRVQETQYF.

V usage is TRBV5-1 and J usage is TRBJ1-1, with D hard to call. CDR3 length: 14 residues. V shed 3 bases and J shed 1 base, with 10 bases lying between them. Germline loops: CDR1 SGHRS, CDR2 YFSETQ. Written as DNA, the CDR3 is TGCGCCAGCAGCTGGCCCGACGGGAACACTGAAGCTTTCTTT. Its protein is CASSWPDGNTEAFF.

The J gene is TRBJ1-1, the V gene TRBV27, with 8 positions matching TRBD1. CDR1 and CDR2 (germline): MNHEY, SMNVEV (reference sequence). This CDR3 is built from 18 residues. The CDR3 sequence is CTFSFPGVLDRDNTEAFF. In DNA form, the CDR3 reads TGTACCTTCAGTTTTCCGGGAGTTCTGGACAGGGACAACACTGAAGCTTTCTTT.

CDR3 residues: CASSSRDLNEKLFF. The CDR3 DNA sequence: TGTGCCAGCAGCTCCCGGGACCTTAATGAAAAACTGTTTTTT. The V call is TRBV13, the J call TRBJ1-4; maybe TRBD1 (5 bases). The CDR3 extends over 14 amino acids. The V and J ends lost 4 bases and 4 bases respectively, with 10 bases between them. Germline CDR1 and CDR2: PRHDT and FYEKMQ (reference sequence).

The chain has TRBV6-4 and TRBJ2-1; D is perhaps TRBD2 (6 bases). The CDR3 has 15 amino acids. CDR1 is MRHNA and CDR2 is SNTAGT in the germline V gene. V was trimmed by 5 bases and J by 10 bases, leaving 21 bases between them. CDR3 in amino acids: CASSPLSTRSQEQFF. CDR3 nucleotides: TGTGCCAGCAGTCCCCTCTCGACTAGATCTCAGGAGCAGTTCTTC.

This clonotype was picked up many times. V usage is TRBV24-1 and J usage is TRBJ2-1, with unresolved D. CDR3 length: 13 residues. The germline gives CDR1 KGHDR, CDR2 SFDVKD. V lost 7 bases to trimming and J lost 4 bases, with 10 bases between them. The CDR3 nucleotides read TGTGCCACCAGGGCCTCAGCGTACAATGAGCAGTTCTTC. Translating gives CATRASAYNEQFF.

This clonotype appeared a few times. The rearrangement joins TRBV5-1 to TRBJ2-2; D is undetermined. Germline loops: CDR1 SGHRS, CDR2 YFSETQ. The length of the CDR3 is 16 residues. Trimming shortened V by 0 bases and J by 0 bases, and 9 bases separated the two germline ends. CDR3 nucleotides: TGCGCCAGCAGCTTGGAGGCCAGCGCGAACACCGGGGAGCTGTTTTTT. This translates into CASSLEASANTGELFF.

This clonotype was seen repeatedly, ten times or more. V and J are TRBV20-1 and TRBJ2-1, with 11 bases matching TRBD2. The CDR3 consists of 16 residues. Germline values: CDR1 DFQATT, CDR2 SNEGSKA (reference sequence). With V trimmed by 0 bases and J by 5 bases, 6 bases remained unmatched. The chain's CDR3 is CSARDEVTSGNNEQFF. The CDR3 nucleotides are TGCAGTGCTAGAGATGAGGTGACTAGCGGGAACAATGAGCAGTTCTTC.

This clonotype was observed a single time. The chain joins TRBV11-1 to TRBJ2-6; 9 nucleotides line up with TRBD1. This CDR3 spans 18 amino acids. Germline CDR1 and CDR2: SGHAT and FQDESV (reference sequence). With V trimmed by 0 bases and J by 0 bases, 3 bases remained unmatched. The CDR3 DNA reads TGTGCCAGCAGCTTAGCCGGGACAGGGAGCTCTGGGGCCAACGTCCTGACTTTC. Translated, it gives CASSLAGTGSSGANVLTF. Full variable domain (outside the CDR3, taken from reference TRBV11-1 and TRBJ2-6): EAEVAQSPRYKITEKSQAVAFWCDPISGHATLYWYRQILGQGPELLVQFQDESVVDDSQLPKDRFSAERLKGVDSTLKIQPAELGDSAMYLCASSLAGTGSSGANVLTFGAGSRLTVL.

On this clonotype: This could be a read error, since a much larger clone is one nucleotide away. This rearrangement joins TRBV5-1 to TRBJ2-1, with 8 bases aligning to TRBD2. The CDR3 is made up of 13 amino acids. Unmatched junction bases numbered 4, after V lost 3 bases and J lost 8 bases. Germline assignment: CDR1 SGHRS and CDR2 YFSETQ. The CDR3 region is CASSWTAGDEQFF. DNA of the CDR3: TGCGCCAGCAGCTGGACAGCGGGAGATGAGCAGTTCTTC.

This chain connects TRBV3-1 to TRBJ1-1, with 8 bases aligning to TRBD1. The CDR3 runs 18 residues. Trimming at V came to 6 bases and at J to 1 base, leaving 16 bases not matched to a gene. Per germline, CDR1 LGHDT and CDR2 YNNKEL (reference sequence). The CDR3 reads CASSFPGQAFPRNTEAFF. In DNA form, the CDR3 reads TGTGCCAGCAGTTTTCCGGGACAGGCCTTTCCCCGGAACACTGAAGCTTTCTTT. Full variable domain (outside the CDR3, taken from reference TRBV3-1 and TRBJ1-1): DTAVSQTPKYLVTQMGNDKSIKCEQNLGHDTMYWYKQDSKKFLKIMFSYNNKELIINETVPNRFSPKSPDKAHLNLHINSLELGDSAVYFCASSFPGQAFPRNTEAFFGQGTRLTVV.

This clonotype came up many times. The J gene is TRBJ1-2, the V gene TRBV12-3 or TRBV12-4; D may be TRBD1 (6 bases). V lost 7 bases and J 5 bases, leaving 20 bases between the germline ends. This CDR3 contains 15 residues. The CDR3 bases are TGTGCCAGCACCCTACCGGGACAAGACCTTTATGGCTACACCTTC. Translated: CASTLPGQDLYGYTF.

CDR3 sequence reads: CASSADSRLAKNIQYF. CDR3 nucleotides: TGTGCCAGCAGCGCAGACTCAAGGCTAGCCAAAAACATTCAGTACTTC. The rearrangement uses TRBV2 and TRBJ2-4; D call uncertain. The germline gives CDR1 SNHLY, CDR2 FYNNEI. Trimming pared 6 bases from V and 0 bases from J, leaving 15 bases between. The CDR3 extends over 16 amino acids.

This clonotype was seen a handful of times. The chain links TRBV24-1 to TRBJ2-3, with 7 bases lining up with TRBD1. Losses at the gene ends were 0 bases for V and 2 bases for J; bases not matched to a gene: 4. The CDR3 runs 16 residues. Germline values: CDR1 KGHDR, CDR2 SFDVKD. Here the CDR3 reads CATSDLRDSLTDTQYF. The CDR3 DNA reads as TGTGCCACCAGTGATTTGCGGGACAGTCTCACAGATACGCAGTATTTT.

This clonotype was recorded many times. This chain uses TRBV5-1 with TRBJ2-1, with 9 bases fitting TRBD1. CDR3 length: 15 residues. The germline V gene has CDR1 SGHRS and CDR2 YFSETQ. Unmatched junction bases numbered 11, after V lost 4 bases and J lost 9 bases. The CDR3, as DNA: TGCGCCAGCAGCGCCCCGGGACAGGGTCTCGGTGAGCAGTTCTTC. Protein sequence: CASSAPGQGLGEQFF.

The chain is built from TRBV10-3 and TRBJ1-2; 7 bases align to TRBD1. This CDR3 has 17 amino acids. From germline, CDR1 is ENHRY and CDR2 SYGVKD. V gave up 0 bases and J gave up 0 bases; unmatched junction bases: 7. The CDR3 sequence: CAISESYNQGANYGYTF. CDR3 DNA: TGTGCCATCAGTGAGTCGTACAATCAGGGGGCTAACTATGGCTACACCTTC.

This clonotype was recorded many times. The rearrangement joins TRBV10-3 to TRBJ2-4; TRBD1 aligns across 8 bases. Losses at the gene ends were 8 bases for V and 2 bases for J; bases not matched to a gene: 5. CDR1 and CDR2 from the germline V gene are ENHRY and SYGVKD. The CDR3 is made up of 14 amino acids. The CDR3 here is CAIGTGGPKNIQYF. For the CDR3, the DNA is TGTGCCATCGGGACAGGAGGGCCCAAAAACATTCAGTACTTC.

This clonotype occurred a few times. This chain uses TRBV7-2 with TRBJ2-3; no definite D call. Germline lookup yields CDR1 SGHTA and CDR2 FQGNSA. Trimming pared 3 bases from V and 5 bases from J, leaving 15 bases between. This CDR3 region has 15 residues. CDR3 DNA sequence: TGTGCCAGCAGCTTGCCCACCAGGTTGAAAGATACGCAGTATTTT. The encoded protein is CASSLPTRLKDTQYF.

The sample holds many counts of this clonotype. The V call is TRBV7-2, the J call TRBJ1-5; unclear D gene. Per germline, CDR1 SGHTA and CDR2 FQGNSA. Trimming stripped 1 base from V and 6 bases from J, with 4 bases between. The CDR3 extends over 12 amino acids. The DNA for the CDR3 is TGTGCCAGCAGCTTAGATCCTCAGCCCCAGCATTTT. Translating it yields CASSLDPQPQHF.

This chain uses TRBV5-1 with TRBJ2-1; 11 bases fit TRBD2. CDR1 SGHRS and CDR2 YFSETQ come from the germline V gene. V shed 0 bases, J shed 4 bases, and the junction held 9 bases outside the gene matches. CDR3 size: 18 residues. The CDR3 sequence is CASSLVFGLAGGYNEQFF. The CDR3 DNA reads as TGCGCCAGCAGCTTGGTATTCGGGCTAGCGGGGGGATACAATGAGCAGTTCTTC.

In its sample, this clonotype was seen many times. This chain links TRBV4-2 with TRBJ2-1; D is undetermined. Looked up from germline, CDR1 is LGHNA and CDR2 is YNFKEQ. Trimming removed 0 bases from V and 5 bases from J, with 2 bases in between. This CDR3 contains 12 residues. The CDR3 DNA reads TGTGCCAGCAGCCAAGATAACAATGAGCAGTTCTTC. Translated: CASSQDNNEQFF.

The chain has TRBV20-1 and TRBJ1-1; the match to TRBD1 covers 8 bases. From germline, CDR1 is DFQATT and CDR2 SNEGSKA (reference sequence). The CDR3 runs 14 residues. The V segment lost 3 bases and the J segment 1 base; nucleotides outside the gene matches: 4. For the CDR3, the DNA is TGCAGTGCTAGGCGTGGGACAGGGAACACTGAAGCTTTCTTT. Translating it yields CSARRGTGNTEAFF.

The chain uses TRBV20-1 and TRBJ2-1, with 10 bases lining up with TRBD1. The CDR3 contains 15 residues. CDR1 and CDR2 from the germline V gene are DFQATT and SNEGSKA (reference sequence). J lost 7 bases, V lost 6 bases, and 12 bases had no gene match. Here the CDR3 DNA reads TGCAGTGCCCAGAGTGGGACAGGGGTAACGAATGAGCAGTTCTTC. Protein product: CSAQSGTGVTNEQFF.

Worth noting for this clonotype: This clone may be a read error of a much larger clone one base away. The chain uses TRBV30 and TRBJ2-3; D may be TRBD1 or TRBD2 (5 bases each). V gave up 2 bases and J gave up 2 bases, with 11 bases separating them. The CDR3 is made up of 14 amino acids. Germline CDR1 is GTSNPN and CDR2 is SVGIG (reference sequence). CDR3 sequence reads: CAWSRDASTDTQYF. Here the CDR3 DNA reads TGTGCCTGGAGTAGGGACGCCTCCACAGATACGCAGTATTTT.

The chain couples TRBV7-9 to TRBJ2-5, with TRBD2 as a possible D gene (6 bases). Trimming pared 6 bases from V and 3 bases from J, leaving 14 bases between. Germline V gene data show CDR1 as SEHNR and CDR2 as FQNEAQ (reference sequence). The CDR3 sequence is 14 residues long. CDR3 sequence: CASRDDGGKETQYF. The DNA of the CDR3 is TGTGCCAGCAGGGACGACGGGGGAAAAGAGACCCAGTACTTC.